This T cell receptor beta chain was sequenced in a study of cytomegalovirus exposure and HLA in healthy donors. Both 60 Vbeta primers and 13 Jbeta primers went into the PCR. Only in-frame clones appear in the TCRdb table, and some are missing; sequencing was by immunoSEQ multiplex PCR. The data hold tens of thousands of clones, with about 80% observed a single time. This clone has a handful of counts. The germline V gene has CDR1 ENHRY and CDR2 SYGVKD. CDR3 length equals 13 residues. V gave up 5 bases and J gave up 4 bases; unmatched junction bases: 3. The origin of this receptor is a man in his fifties or sixties in good health and CMV-seronegative. The sequencing sample was made of PBMCs. The chain links TRBV10-3 to TRBJ1-1; 8 bases fit TRBD1. The DNA of the CDR3 is TGTGCCATCAGTACAGGGGGAAGCACTGAAGCTTTCTTT. Protein product: CAISTGGSTEAFF.